Below are 13 T cell receptor beta chains sequenced from a single sample in a study of human CD8 memory T cell subsets (dated by TCRdb to between 2020 and 2021). The instrument was a NextSeq 550. A Human TCR Profiling Kit was used to prepare UMI-labeled 5' RACE TCRbeta libraries. Following reprocessing of the reads by TCRdb, the data hold one row per CDR3 protein sequence and no DNA is available. The sample table includes roughly 5,000 distinct CDR3 sequences. The leading ten clones occupy more than 30% of the sample. The source material was CD8+ effector memory T cells (TEM) sorted from PBMCs. The sample's cell subset or site label is to be understood as: effector memory CD8 T cells, CCR7- CD45RO+ CD95+. Receptors were obtained from a human donor in good health.

J is TRBJ1-2 and V is TRBV13; TCRdb indicates TRBD1, and absent DNA this call remains unverified. Germline V lookup: CDR1 PRHDT, CDR2 FYEKMQ (reference sequence). The CDR3 sequence is 14 residues long. Here the CDR3 reads CASSVYSGVSGYTF. Looking up the rest from reference TRBV13 and TRBJ1-2 gives the full variable domain: AAGVIQSPRHLIKEKRETATLKCYPIPRHDTVYWYQQGPGQDPQFLISFYEKMQSDKGSIPDRFSAQQFSDYHSELNMSSLELGDSALYFCASSVYSGVSGYTFGSGTRLTVV.

Judged by frequency, this clonotype is medium-sized. The V call is TRBV4-2, the J call TRBJ2-3; as DNA is missing, the TRBD1 call by TCRdb cannot be tested. The CDR3 is 16 residues long. CDR1 LGHNA and CDR2 YNFKEQ come from the germline V gene. CDR3 amino acids: CASSQDGGQGVDTQYF.

The chain employs TRBV24-1 and TRBJ2-1; without DNA, the TCRdb call of TRBD2 cannot be checked. The V gene's germline CDR1 is KGHDR and CDR2 SFDVKD. The CDR3 loop spans 13 amino acids. This CDR3 is CATSASFGNEQFF.

J is TRBJ2-1 and V is TRBV20-1; lacking DNA, the TRBD2 call made by TCRdb goes unchecked. Germline V lookup: CDR1 DFQATT, CDR2 SNEGSKA (reference sequence). CDR3 length: 19 amino acids. CDR3 amino acids: CSASGHILAGTMLLNEQFF.

This chain connects TRBV2 to TRBJ2-3. The CDR3 is 12 residues long. The V gene's germline CDR1 is SNHLY and CDR2 FYNNEI. The chain's CDR3 is CASSEWVDTQYF.

V is TRBV12-3 or TRBV12-4 and J is TRBJ2-1; absent DNA, TCRdb's TRBD2 call cannot be checked. CDR3 length: 15 amino acids. The CDR3 is CASSLISGGAGEQFF.

V is TRBV11-3 and J is TRBJ2-3; TCRdb's D call of TRBD1 is untestable without DNA. The CDR3 runs to 17 residues. Looked up from germline, CDR1 is SGHNT and CDR2 is YENEEA. The CDR3 is CASSRLPGTGGTDTQYF.

This clonotype counts as medium-sized (0.01 to 0.1%) by frequency. This chain links TRBV7-9 with TRBJ1-1; TCRdb outputs TRBD1, but without DNA this stays unchecked. There are 15 residues in the CDR3. Germline CDR1 SEHNR, CDR2 FQNEAQ (reference sequence). The CDR3 loop is CASSPEVTGGTEAFF.

The V call is TRBV28, the J call TRBJ1-3; TCRdb indicates TRBD1, and absent DNA this call remains unverified. Germline assignment: CDR1 MDHEN and CDR2 SYDVKM. The CDR3 has 15 residues. The CDR3 here is CASSSTAGPRNTIYF.

This clonotype is classed as medium-sized by frequency. The rearrangement joins TRBV7-3 to TRBJ2-1. The CDR3 totals 14 residues. Germline V lookup: CDR1 SGHTA, CDR2 FQGTGA. The CDR3 region is CASSPDLSYNEQFF.

The chain carries TRBV12-3 or TRBV12-4 and TRBJ2-3; the TCRdb D gene call, TRBD1, has no DNA to confirm it. CDR3 length: 15 amino acids. CDR3 sequence: CASSFSGGASDTQYF.

This clonotype is hyperexpanded by frequency. This sequence joins TRBV4-1 and TRBJ2-1. Germline loops: CDR1 MGHRA, CDR2 YSYEKL. This CDR3 is 12 amino acids long. The CDR3 reads CASSPNQNEQFF.

The chain combines TRBV2 with TRBJ2-1; TCRdb's D call, TRBD2, is unchecked because there is no DNA. This CDR3 has 16 amino acids. Per germline, CDR1 SNHLY and CDR2 FYNNEI. CDR3 residues: CASRIFPAGDVNEQFF. The variable domain in full, completed from reference TRBV2 and TRBJ2-1, reads EPEVTQTPSHQVTQMGQEVILRCVPISNHLYFYWYRQILGQKVEFLVSFYNNEISEKSEIFDDQFSVERPDGSNFTLKIRSTKLEDSAMYFCASRIFPAGDVNEQFFGPGTRLTVL.